Described below is a single T cell receptor (beta chain) sequence and its context. This entry is derived from a study of OX40 agonist ivuxolimab in advanced cancers. The V gene's germline CDR1 is MDHEN and CDR2 SYDVKM. The CDR3 runs 16 residues. V lost 6 bases to trimming and J lost 2 bases; unmatched junction nucleotides: 12. Produced via immunoSEQ multiplex PCR; TCRdb's table is partial and in-frame only. The sample consists of some 40,000 clones, roughly 92% of them appearing once. This TCR derives from an adult with an advanced solid tumor such as melanoma, head and neck, liver or kidney cancer. The input for sequencing was CD4+ or CD8+ T cells sorted from blood, taken in a trial of the OX40 agonist ivuxolimab. The J gene is TRBJ2-5, the V gene TRBV28; TRBD1 matches at 7 bases. CDR3 nucleotide sequence: TGTGCCAGCAGCTATCAGCTAATGGGACAGCAAGAGACCCAGTACTTC. Protein: CASSYQLMGQQETQYF.